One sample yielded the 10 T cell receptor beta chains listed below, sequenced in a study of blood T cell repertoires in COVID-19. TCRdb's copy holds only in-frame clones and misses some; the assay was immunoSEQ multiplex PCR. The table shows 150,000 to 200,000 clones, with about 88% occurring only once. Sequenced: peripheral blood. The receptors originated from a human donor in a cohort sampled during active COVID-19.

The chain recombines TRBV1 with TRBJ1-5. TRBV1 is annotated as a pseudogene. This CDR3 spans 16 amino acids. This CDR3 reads CTSSQDTVYSNQPQHF. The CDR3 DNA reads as TGCACCAGCAGCCAAGATACGGTGTATAGCAATCAGCCCCAGCATTTT.

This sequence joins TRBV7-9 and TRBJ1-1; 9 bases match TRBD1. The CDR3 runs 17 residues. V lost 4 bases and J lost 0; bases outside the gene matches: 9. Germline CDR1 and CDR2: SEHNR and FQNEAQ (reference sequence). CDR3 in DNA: TGTGCCAGCAGCTCCGGACAGGGGACGGTATTGAACACTGAAGCTTTCTTT. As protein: CASSSGQGTVLNTEAFF.

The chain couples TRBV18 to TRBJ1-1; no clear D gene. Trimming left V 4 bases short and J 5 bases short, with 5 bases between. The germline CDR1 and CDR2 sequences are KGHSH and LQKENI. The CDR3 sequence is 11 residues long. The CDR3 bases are TGTGCCAGCTCACGGAGTACTGAAGCTTTCTTT. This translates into CASSRSTEAFF.

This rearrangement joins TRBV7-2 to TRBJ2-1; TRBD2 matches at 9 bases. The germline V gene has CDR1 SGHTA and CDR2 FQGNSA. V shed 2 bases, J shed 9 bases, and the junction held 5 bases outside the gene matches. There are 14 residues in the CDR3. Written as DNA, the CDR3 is TGTGCCAGCAGCTTACCGGCGGGGGGGGGTGAGCAGTTCTTC. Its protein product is CASSLPAGGGEQFF.

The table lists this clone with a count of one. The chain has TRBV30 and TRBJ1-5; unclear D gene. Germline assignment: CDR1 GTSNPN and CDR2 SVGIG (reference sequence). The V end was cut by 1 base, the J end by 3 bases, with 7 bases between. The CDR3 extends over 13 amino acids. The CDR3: CAWSGQVNQPQHF. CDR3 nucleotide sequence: TGTGCCTGGAGTGGACAAGTCAATCAGCCCCAGCATTTT.

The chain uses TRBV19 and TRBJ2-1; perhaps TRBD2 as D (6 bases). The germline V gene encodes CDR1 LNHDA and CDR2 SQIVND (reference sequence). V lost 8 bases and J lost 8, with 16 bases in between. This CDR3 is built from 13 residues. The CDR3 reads CASARRARDEQFF. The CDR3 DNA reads TGTGCCAGTGCACGGAGGGCCAGGGATGAGCAGTTCTTC.

The CDR3 spells CASSHDTHYGYTF. The DNA of the CDR3 is TGTGCCAGCAGCCACGACACCCACTATGGCTACACCTTC. The rearrangement links TRBV7-9 to TRBJ1-2; no firm D call. The CDR3 has 13 amino acids. Per germline, CDR1 SEHNR and CDR2 FQNEAQ (reference sequence). V lost 5 bases and J lost 3, with 10 bases in between.

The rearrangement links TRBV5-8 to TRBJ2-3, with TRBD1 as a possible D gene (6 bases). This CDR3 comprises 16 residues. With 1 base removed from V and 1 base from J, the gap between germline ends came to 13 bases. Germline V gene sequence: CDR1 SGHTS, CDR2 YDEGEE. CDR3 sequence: CASSLQGLRGTDTQYF. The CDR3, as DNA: TGTGCCAGCAGCTTGCAGGGGTTGCGTGGCACAGATACGCAGTATTTT.

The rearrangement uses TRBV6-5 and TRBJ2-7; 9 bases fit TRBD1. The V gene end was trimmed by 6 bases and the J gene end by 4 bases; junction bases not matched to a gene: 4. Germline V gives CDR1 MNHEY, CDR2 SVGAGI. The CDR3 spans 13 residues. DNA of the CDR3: TGTGCCAGCAGACAGGGGGCGCGGTACGAGCAGTACTTC. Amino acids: CASRQGARYEQYF.

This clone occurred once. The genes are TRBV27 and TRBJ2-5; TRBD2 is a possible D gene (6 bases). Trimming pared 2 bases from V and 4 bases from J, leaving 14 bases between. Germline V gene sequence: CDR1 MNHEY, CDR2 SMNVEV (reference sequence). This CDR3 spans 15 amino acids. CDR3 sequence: CASSLGPGVAETQYF. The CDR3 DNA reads TGTGCCAGCAGTTTAGGACCGGGAGTGGCAGAGACCCAGTACTTC.